Listed below are T cell receptor beta chains from one sample, sequenced in a study of blood T cell repertoires in COVID-19. The table came from immunoSEQ multiplex PCR; TCRdb's copy has only in-frame clones and leaves some out. The sample shows some 450,000 clones, 70% to 90% of them seen only once. The sample consisted of peripheral blood. Receptors were obtained from a man between 18 and 29 years old with COVID-19, enrolled during active disease. Each CDR3 is given with its conserved first and last residue. The order of the fields is J gene, clone size, V gene, D gene, CDR3 DNA, CDR3 protein. The D gene is left open where the match is weak. Clone size is shown for a subset of rows, as once, few, many or a class of expanded clone.

>TRBJ1-6|NA|TRBV30|NA
TGTGCCGGTACTGGGGGCCTCGGGTCACCCCTCCACTTT
CAGTGGLGSPLHF
>TRBJ1-1|NA|TRBV10-2|NA
TGCGCCAGCAGTGTAGGGGGGAACACTGAAGCTTTCTTT
CASSVGGNTEAFF
>TRBJ1-2|NA|TRBV18|NA
TGTGCCAGCTCACCGGCGCGGGGCAATTATGGCTACACCTTC
CASSPARGNYGYTF
>TRBJ1-1|NA|TRBV30|NA
TGTGCCTGGAGTGCCCCTTCCCCCTACGCTTTCTTT
CAWSAPSPYAFF
>TRBJ2-2|NA|TRBV15|TRBD1
TGTGCCACCAAAAAGGGAGAGACAGGGGGTTTTGGCACCGGGGAGCTGTTTTTT
CATKKGETGGFGTGELFF
>TRBJ1-1|NA|TRBV6-5|NA
TGTGCCAGCAGGGGGAGAATCGGCTTGACCACTGAAGCTTTCTTT
CASRGRIGLTTEAFF
>TRBJ2-3|NA|TRBV12-3/TRBV12-4|NA
TGTGCCAGCAAGACGGGGGGCGCAGATACGCAGTATTTT
CASKTGGADTQYF
>TRBJ1-4|NA|TRBV5-1|TRBD1
TGCGCCAGCAGCCCGGGACAGCCTAATGAAAAACTGTTTTTT
CASSPGQPNEKLFF
>TRBJ2-3|NA|TRBV5-1|NA
TGCGCCAGCAGATTCCTCACAGATACGCAGTATTTT
CASRFLTDTQYF
>TRBJ1-4|NA|TRBV6-5|TRBD1
TGTGCCACGAAACAGGGGGGTAATGAAAAACTGTTTTTT
CATKQGGNEKLFF
>TRBJ2-5|NA|TRBV2|TRBD2
TGTGCCAGCAGTGAGGGACTAGGAAAGACCCAGTACTTC
CASSEGLGKTQYF
>TRBJ2-7|many|TRBV5-4|TRBD1
TGTGCCAGCAGCTCAGGGGACAGACTCTCCTACGAGCAGTACTTC
CASSSGDRLSYEQYF
>TRBJ2-5|NA|TRBV4-1|NA
TGCGCCAGCAGCCCCGCCAAGGCAGGGGTTTATGAGACCCAGTACTTC
CASSPAKAGVYETQYF
>TRBJ2-1|NA|TRBV19|TRBD2
TGTGCCAGCTGCTGGCGGGAGGGCATCAATGAGCAGTTCTTC
CASCWREGINEQFF
>TRBJ1-2|NA|TRBV5-5|NA
TGTGCCAGCAGCTTGGCGCGGGAAAACTATGGCTACACCTTC
CASSLARENYGYTF
>TRBJ1-4|NA|TRBV14|NA
TGTGCCAGCAGCCAAGAGACCGGGACACCCATTAATGAAAAACTGTTTTTT
CASSQETGTPINEKLFF
>TRBJ2-7|NA|TRBV7-3|TRBD2
TGTGCCAGCAGCCCCCGACCGACTAGCCAGGCCGCCGAGCAGTACTTC
CASSPRPTSQAAEQYF
>TRBJ2-1|NA|TRBV27|TRBD2
TGTGCCAGCAGTCCCCCGGGACTAGCGGCCTACAATGAGCAGTTCTTC
CASSPPGLAAYNEQFF
>TRBJ2-1|NA|TRBV3-1/TRBV3-2|TRBD2
TGTGCCAGCAGCCCCCTGGCGGGAGCCTACAATGAGCAGTTCTTC
CASSPLAGAYNEQFF
>TRBJ2-1|NA|TRBV5-4|TRBD2
TGTGCCAGCAGCCCACGACTAGCGGGGGAAAGCTCCTACAATGAGCAGTTCTTC
CASSPRLAGESSYNEQFF
>TRBJ2-5|NA|TRBV2|NA
TGTGCCAGCAGTGAACACTTGTACAGAGCCCAAGAGACCCAGTACTTC
CASSEHLYRAQETQYF
>TRBJ2-1|once|TRBV3-1/TRBV3-2|TRBD2
TGTGCCAGCAGCCGGACCGTCCGGCGGGGGAGCTCCTACAATGAGCAGTTCTTC
CASSRTVRRGSSYNEQFF
>TRBJ1-2|NA|TRBV6-1|NA
TGTGCCAGCAGTGAAGTGGAGGCAGCCTATGGCTACACCTTC
CASSEVEAAYGYTF
>TRBJ1-1|NA|TRBV15|TRBD1
TGTGCCACCAGCAGATCCAGGACAGGGAGACCTGAAGCTTTCTTT
CATSRSRTGRPEAFF
>TRBJ2-1|NA|TRBV4-2|NA
TGTGCCAGCAGCCAAGAAGGGGGAAGCTCCTACAATGAGCAGTTCTTC
CASSQEGGSSYNEQFF
>TRBJ1-5|NA|TRBV5-8|NA
TGTGCCAGCAGCTCCCGAGGACAGTATAGCAATCAGCCCCAGCATTTT
CASSSRGQYSNQPQHF
>TRBJ2-1|NA|TRBV19|NA
TGTGCCAGTAGTCGGTCGGACAGTCCCTACAATGAGCAGTTCTTC
CASSRSDSPYNEQFF
>TRBJ2-5|NA|TRBV5-1|NA
TGCGCCAGCAGCTTGCTAGGTTTTGTCAGACCGCAAGAGACCCAGTACTTC
CASSLLGFVRPQETQYF
>TRBJ2-7|NA|TRBV18|NA
TGTGCCAGCTCGTCTTTCTTTACAGGAACCTACGAGCAGTACTTC
CASSSFFTGTYEQYF
>TRBJ2-5|NA|TRBV9|NA
TGTGCCAGCAGCTCCCGCCCACAGGGAACGGAGACCCAGTACTTC
CASSSRPQGTETQYF
>TRBJ1-2|NA|TRBV3-1/TRBV3-2|NA
TGTGCCAGCAGCCGCTCACAGTACTATGGCTACACCTTC
CASSRSQYYGYTF
>TRBJ2-6|NA|TRBV5-1|NA
TGCGCCAGCAGCTTGACTCGCGGGGCTGGCTTCTCTGGGGCCAACGTCCTGACTTTC
CASSLTRGAGFSGANVLTF
>TRBJ2-1|NA|TRBV11-3|NA
TGTGCCAGCAGCTTTTTAGATGAGCAGTTCTTC
CASSFLDEQFF
>TRBJ1-4|NA|TRBV7-9|NA
TGTGCCAGCAGCCCTAGGTTTGTAGGCGCAACTAATGAAAAACTGTTTTTT
CASSPRFVGATNEKLFF
>TRBJ1-2|NA|TRBV11-3|TRBD1
TGTGCCAGCAGCCCGACAGGGGCTGGCTATGGCTACACCTTC
CASSPTGAGYGYTF
>TRBJ1-1|NA|TRBV11-1|NA
TGTGCCAGCAGCTTAATAACAGGGAGTACTTCTGAAGCTTTCTTT
CASSLITGSTSEAFF
>TRBJ2-1|NA|TRBV2|NA
TGTGCCAGCAGTGGTCTAGACTACAATGAGCAGTTCTTC
CASSGLDYNEQFF
>TRBJ2-1|NA|TRBV7-3|TRBD2
TGTGCCAGCAGCCTACTAGCGGGAGTACCCAATGAGCAGTTCTTC
CASSLLAGVPNEQFF
>TRBJ2-3|NA|TRBV11-3|TRBD1
TGTGCCAGCAGCGTCGGACAGGGGGCGCAAACAGATACGCAGTATTTT
CASSVGQGAQTDTQYF
>TRBJ1-2|NA|TRBV18|NA
TGTGCCAGCTCAGCGGGAAGCTCACCATATGGCTACACCTTC
CASSAGSSPYGYTF
>TRBJ2-2|NA|TRBV2|TRBD1
TGTGCCAGCACACAGGGGAGCGGGGAGCTGTTTTTT
CASTQGSGELFF
>TRBJ2-1|NA|TRBV4-2|NA
TGTGCCAGCAGCCAAGATTCAGGTGGTACCTACAATGAGCAGTTCTTC
CASSQDSGGTYNEQFF
>TRBJ2-7|NA|TRBV5-1|NA
TGCGCCAGCAGCTTCGCCCGAGACTACGAGCAGTACTTC
CASSFARDYEQYF
>TRBJ1-1|NA|TRBV5-1|NA
TGCGCCAGCAACCCCGGGACAAGACCACTGAACACTGAAGCTTTCTTT
CASNPGTRPLNTEAFF